One sample yielded the 14 T cell receptor beta chains listed below, sequenced in a study of T cells in localized non-small cell lung cancer. Some clones are missing from TCRdb's copy, which holds only in-frame ones; the method was immunoSEQ multiplex PCR. Found here are some 2,600 clones, about 30% of them singletons; the top ten hold roughly 12%. Sequences were derived from lung tumor tissue, sampled before any cancer treatment. The receptors shown here come from a man aged 18-55 years with stage I lung adenocarcinoma.

This clone was picked up a small number of times. V is TRBV6-8 and J is TRBJ1-4; D is unresolved. This CDR3 region has 15 residues. Per germline, CDR1 MNHGY and CDR2 SAAAGT. With 6 bases removed from V and 5 bases from J, the gap between germline ends came to 16 bases. CDR3 nucleotide sequence: TGTGCCAGCAGAACCCGCCACGAAAGAAATGAAAAACTGTTTTTT. Residues: CASRTRHERNEKLFF.

The rearrangement joins TRBV28 to TRBJ1-2; TRBD1 aligns across 9 bases. Trimming cost V 5 bases and J 8 bases; bases outside gene matches: 12. CDR3 length equals 15 residues. Germline CDR1 is MDHEN and CDR2 is SYDVKM. The CDR3 coding sequence is TGTGCCAGCAGTCACCGGACAGGGGCATCGTCCGGCTACACCTTC. Protein: CASSHRTGASSGYTF.

This clone has more than one count but fewer than ten. The rearrangement links TRBV30 to TRBJ1-2, with unresolved D. Germline V lookup: CDR1 GTSNPN, CDR2 SVGIG (reference sequence). V lost 0 bases and J 5 bases, leaving 10 bases between the germline ends. The CDR3 is 13 residues long. The CDR3 here is CAWSVRLGYGYTF. The CDR3 coding sequence is TGTGCCTGGAGTGTACGGCTCGGGTATGGCTACACCTTC.

J is TRBJ2-1 and V is TRBV19; 7 bases are shared with TRBD2. V shed 3 bases, J shed 2 bases, and the junction held 4 bases outside the gene matches. The CDR3 has 15 amino acids. The germline CDR1 and CDR2 sequences are LNHDA and SQIVND (reference sequence). CDR3 bases: TGTGCCAGTAGTATCACGGGGGGTACCTACAATGAGCAGTTCTTC. Translated, it gives CASSITGGTYNEQFF.

This clone has more than one count but fewer than ten. The chain is built from TRBV6-8 and TRBJ2-7, with 7 bases lining up with TRBD1. Germline CDR1 MNHGY, CDR2 SAAAGT. The CDR3 is 20 amino acids. V gave up 2 bases and J gave up 3 bases; unmatched junction bases: 22. CDR3 in DNA: TGTGCCAGCAGTTACAACTTGCTAGTGGGTACCGGGACAGCGAGCTACGAGCAGTACTTC. Its translation: CASSYNLLVGTGTASYEQYF.

Within the sample, this clone is large. The V call is TRBV10-3, the J call TRBJ2-3; D is unresolved. This CDR3 comprises 14 residues. V was clipped by 0 bases and J by 2 bases, with 6 bases between them. Per germline, CDR1 ENHRY and CDR2 SYGVKD. This CDR3 is CAISESGNTDTQYF. The CDR3 region has the DNA TGTGCCATCAGTGAGTCGGGCAACACAGATACGCAGTATTTT.

This clone is medium-sized in the sample. The chain's CDR3 is CASSQRAGDRGTDTQYF. In DNA, the CDR3 is TGCGCCAGCAGCCAAAGAGCTGGGGACAGGGGGACAGATACGCAGTATTTT. V is TRBV23-1 and J is TRBJ2-3, with 11 bases fitting TRBD1. TRBV23-1 is placed among ORFs of uncertain function. J lost 3 bases, V lost 6 bases, and 11 bases had no gene match. The CDR3 extends over 17 amino acids.

This clone is termed large. The chain uses TRBV11-3 and TRBJ1-1; 9 nucleotides match TRBD1. The germline CDR1 and CDR2 sequences are SGHNT and YENEEA. The CDR3 length is 15 residues. The V gene end was trimmed by 6 bases and the J gene end by 6 bases; junction bases not matched to a gene: 11. CDR3 sequence: CASRGPGTGRPEAFF. CDR3 in DNA: TGTGCCAGCAGGGGGCCCGGGACAGGGAGGCCTGAAGCTTTCTTT.

This clone appeared a single time. This sequence joins TRBV19 and TRBJ1-5, with 7 bases aligning to TRBD1. From germline, CDR1 is LNHDA and CDR2 SQIVND (reference sequence). Trimming at V came to 6 bases and at J to 3 bases, leaving 5 bases not matched to a gene. CDR3 size: 14 residues. Here the CDR3 DNA reads TGTGCCAGTAGGGGGGGACAGTTCAATCAGCCCCAGCATTTT. It yields the protein CASRGGQFNQPQHF.

This chain links TRBV11-3 with TRBJ1-1, with D unclear. The V and J ends lost 5 bases and 0 bases respectively, with 10 bases between them. CDR3 length equals 14 residues. Germline CDR1 reads SGHNT; CDR2 reads YENEEA. Here the CDR3 reads CASSLNALNTEAFF. The CDR3, as DNA: TGTGCCAGCAGCCTGAATGCTTTGAACACTGAAGCTTTCTTT.

In its sample, this clone was seen a few times. The V gene is TRBV11-3, the J gene TRBJ1-1; D is uncertain. CDR1 and CDR2 (germline): SGHNT, YENEEA. V was trimmed by 3 bases and J by 0 bases, leaving 26 bases between them. This CDR3 region has 20 residues. As DNA, the CDR3 is TGTGCCAGCAGCTTCTTCACCCGCGTGGGGAGGTATGACGTGAACACTGAAGCTTTCTTT. The encoded protein is CASSFFTRVGRYDVNTEAFF.

The rearrangement uses TRBV28 and TRBJ2-5; D may be TRBD2 (5 bases). Trimming stripped 3 bases from V and 7 bases from J, with 9 bases between. CDR1 is MDHEN, CDR2 SYDVKM, per germline. This CDR3 spans 12 amino acids. The DNA of the CDR3 is TGTGCCAGCAGTTTTTTTCGGGGGACCCAGTACTTC. It translates to CASSFFRGTQYF.

The chain recombines TRBV25-1 with TRBJ1-2; D uncertain. Germline V CDR1 and CDR2: MGHDK, SYGVNS. V lost 2 bases, J lost 4 bases, and 17 bases lay in between. This CDR3 has 16 residues. The DNA of the CDR3 is TGTGCCAGCAGTGAACGGGGTCACCTAGGGTCCTATGGCTACACCTTC. Encoded protein: CASSERGHLGSYGYTF.

This chain uses TRBV11-3 with TRBJ1-2, with 9 bases fitting TRBD1. The length of the CDR3 is 15 residues. Trimming removed 3 bases from V and 12 bases from J; junction bases left unmatched: 14. Germline assignment: CDR1 SGHNT and CDR2 YENEEA. The CDR3 spells CASSLEGQGISGDTF. CDR3 DNA: TGTGCCAGCAGCTTGGAAGGACAGGGGATTTCCGGGGACACCTTC. The full variable domain, in which reference TRBV11-3 and TRBJ1-2 provide the parts outside the CDR3, is EAGVVQSPRYKIIEKKQPVAFWCNPISGHNTLYWYLQNLGQGPELLIRYENEEAVDDSQLPKDRFSAERLKGVDSTLKIQPAELGDSAVYLCASSLEGQGISGDTFGSGTRLTVV.